This TCR beta chain comes out of a study of blood T cell repertoires in COVID-19. V was pared by 4 bases and J by 6 bases, with 9 bases of the junction left unmatched. CDR1 is MDHEN, CDR2 SYDVKM, per germline. This CDR3 spans 15 amino acids. The study assigned cohorts using participant-reported clinical history. The repertoire was sequenced with immunoSEQ multiplex PCR; TCRdb's copy has only in-frame clones and lacks some. The top ten clones hold about a tenth of a sample with 390,000 or so clones, around 87% of them seen once. This clone was counted once. The specimen sequenced was PBMCs or T cells enriched from blood (not recorded which). The chain links TRBV28 to TRBJ2-7; TRBD1 matches 10 bases. The origin of this receptor is a woman between 50 and 59 years old who had recovered from COVID-19. CDR3 protein: CASSSTGGRLGEQYF. For the CDR3, the DNA is TGTGCCAGCAGTTCGACAGGGGGCAGGCTCGGCGAGCAGTACTTC.